The following is a TCR beta chain sequence with its context. Germline V CDR1 and CDR2: LNHDA, SQIVND (reference sequence). Trimming took 4 bases from V and 2 from J, leaving 12 bases between them. The CDR3 runs 14 residues. The sample comes from a study of radiation and T cells in renal cell carcinoma. Profiling relied on immunoSEQ multiplex PCR, and the TCRdb table lists in-frame clones only, not all of them. The repertoire has nearly 50,000 clones, about 80% of them found once; the top ten carry about 33%. The sample's time point: baseline pretreatment blood. The treatment was: 15 Gy SBRT to primary tumor, nephrectomy 4 weeks later.

Sequencing used blood, obtained from a patient whose treatment included radiotherapy and nephrectomy. This receptor was identified in a woman aged 70-85 years with renal cell carcinoma. This chain connects TRBV19 to TRBJ2-7; D possibly corresponds to TRBD1 (6 bases). As DNA, the CDR3 is TGTGCCAGTAGTAGCCGGGACAAACCCTACGAGCAGTACTTC. Its protein is CASSSRDKPYEQYF.